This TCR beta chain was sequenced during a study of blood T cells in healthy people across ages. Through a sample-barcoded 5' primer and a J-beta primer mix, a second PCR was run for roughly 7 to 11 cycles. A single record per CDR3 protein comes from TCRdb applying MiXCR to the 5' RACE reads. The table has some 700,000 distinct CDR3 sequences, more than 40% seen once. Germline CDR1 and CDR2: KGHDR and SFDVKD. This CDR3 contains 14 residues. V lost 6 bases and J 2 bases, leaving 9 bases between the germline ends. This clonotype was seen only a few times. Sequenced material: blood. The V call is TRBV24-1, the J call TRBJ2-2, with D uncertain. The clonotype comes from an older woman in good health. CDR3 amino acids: CATSSSPNTGELFF. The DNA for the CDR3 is TGTGCCACCAGTTCATCACCCAACACCGGGGAGCTGTTTTTT.